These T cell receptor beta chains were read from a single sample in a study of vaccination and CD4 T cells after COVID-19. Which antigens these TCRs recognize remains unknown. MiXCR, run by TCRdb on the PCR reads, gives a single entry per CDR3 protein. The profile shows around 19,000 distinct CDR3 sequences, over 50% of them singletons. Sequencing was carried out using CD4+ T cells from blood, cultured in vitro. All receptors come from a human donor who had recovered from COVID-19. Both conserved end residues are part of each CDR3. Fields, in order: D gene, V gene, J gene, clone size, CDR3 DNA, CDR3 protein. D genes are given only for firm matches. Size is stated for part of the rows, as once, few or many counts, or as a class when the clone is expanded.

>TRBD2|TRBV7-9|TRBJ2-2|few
TGTGCCAGCAGCCCTTACTCGGGGACTAGCGGCACCGGGGAGCTGTTTTTT
CASSPYSGTSGTGELFF
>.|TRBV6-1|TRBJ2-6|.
TGTGCCAGTACCCCGGGGGGCGCCGGGGCCAACGTCCTGACTTTC
CASTPGGAGANVLTF
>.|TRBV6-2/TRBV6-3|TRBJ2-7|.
TGTGCCAGCAGTTACCTAGGCGTGAGCTCCTACGAGCAGTACTTC
CASSYLGVSSYEQYF
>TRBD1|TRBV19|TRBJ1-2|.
TGTGCCAGTAGGACGACAGGGTTTTATGACTATGGCTACACCTTC
CASRTTGFYDYGYTF
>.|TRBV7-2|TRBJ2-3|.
TGTGCCAGCAGCTTACGTGGGGCGGGATCGACCACAGATACGCAGTATTTT
CASSLRGAGSTTDTQYF
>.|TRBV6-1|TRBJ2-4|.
TGTGCCAGCAGTGAAGCACTAGCCAAAAACATTCAGTACTTC
CASSEALAKNIQYF
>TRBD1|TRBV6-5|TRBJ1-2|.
TGTGCCAGCAGTTACTCAAGCCCAGGGGGCGCGTATGGCTACACCTTC
CASSYSSPGGAYGYTF
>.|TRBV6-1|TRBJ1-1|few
TGTGCCAGCAAGAGCTCGCAGAGACCAGATGAAGCTTTCTTT
CASKSSQRPDEAFF
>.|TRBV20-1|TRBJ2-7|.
TGCAGTGCTAGCCCCGGGGGCTACGAGCAGTACTTC
CSASPGGYEQYF
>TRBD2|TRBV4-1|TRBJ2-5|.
TGCGCCAGCAGCCTACAGAATTCGGGGGGGGCCGGAGAGACCCAGTACTTC
CASSLQNSGGAGETQYF
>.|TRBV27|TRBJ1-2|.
TGTGCCAGCAGTCGGGACGGGACGGCGCGAAACTATGGCTACACCTTC
CASSRDGTARNYGYTF
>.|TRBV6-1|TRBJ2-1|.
TGTGCCAGCAGTCCCGACAGTGTATCCTCATACTCCTACAATGAGCAGTTCTTC
CASSPDSVSSYSYNEQFF
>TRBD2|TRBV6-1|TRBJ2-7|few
TGTGCCAGCATGCCTAGCGGATCCTACGAGCAGTACTTC
CASMPSGSYEQYF
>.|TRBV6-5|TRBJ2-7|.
TGTGCCAGCAGTTACTCGAGGCAGACCAACTACGAGCAGTACTTC
CASSYSRQTNYEQYF
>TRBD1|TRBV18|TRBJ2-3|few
TGTGCCAGCTCACCACCGGGGACAGGGTACCCAGATACGCAGTATTTT
CASSPPGTGYPDTQYF
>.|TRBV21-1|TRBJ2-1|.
TGTGCCAGCAGCAAGGGACGGCGCGCCCAGGGCTTC
CASSKGRRAQGF
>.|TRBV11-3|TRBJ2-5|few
TGTGCCAGCAGCCCAGGCTCAGAGACCCAGTACTTC
CASSPGSETQYF
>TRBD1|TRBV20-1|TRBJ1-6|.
TGCAGTGCTAGAATGAGGACAGGGGGTAATAATTCACCCCTCCACTTT
CSARMRTGGNNSPLHF
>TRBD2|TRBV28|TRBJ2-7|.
TGTGCCAGCAGTTCCCTCCCGCGGGGGGTCTACGAGCAGTACTTC
CASSSLPRGVYEQYF
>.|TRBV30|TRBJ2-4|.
TGTGCCTGGAGCGGGGGCTGGCTAGCCAAAAACATTCAGTACTTC
CAWSGGWLAKNIQYF
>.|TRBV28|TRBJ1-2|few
TGTGCCAGCACCACCAGTGGAGGCGGCTACACCTTC
CASTTSGGGYTF
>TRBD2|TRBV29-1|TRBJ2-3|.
TGCAGCGTTGATGGGGGGGGCACAGATACGCAGTATTTT
CSVDGGGTDTQYF
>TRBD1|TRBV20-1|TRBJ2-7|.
TGCAGCGCTGGGACGGACAGGAATAGCCACGAGCAGTACTTC
CSAGTDRNSHEQYF
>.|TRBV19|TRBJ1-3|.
TGTGCCAGTACCCAAGGGCGCGCGAGCTCTGGAAACACCATATATTTT
CASTQGRASSGNTIYF
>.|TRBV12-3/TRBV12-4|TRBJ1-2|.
TGTGCCAGCAAACTGGGGCCTGGCTACACCTTC
CASKLGPGYTF
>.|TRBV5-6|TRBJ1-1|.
TGTGCCAGCAGCCCCGCGGGGGGGGTGAGCACTGAAGCTTTCTTT
CASSPAGGVSTEAFF
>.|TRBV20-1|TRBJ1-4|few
TGCAGTGCTAGATCATTTGACGCAGCAACTAATGAAAAACTGTTTTTT
CSARSFDAATNEKLFF
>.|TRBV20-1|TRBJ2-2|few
TGCAGTGCTAGAAAGAGGAGTGGAGCCGGGGAGCTGTTTTTT
CSARKRSGAGELFF
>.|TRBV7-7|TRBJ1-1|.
TGTGCCAGCAGCCTAACAACGAACACTGAAGCTTTCTTT
CASSLTTNTEAFF
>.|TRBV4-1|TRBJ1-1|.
TGCGCCAGCAGCCAAGAGCGGTCGGGGACTGAAGCTTTCTTT
CASSQERSGTEAFF
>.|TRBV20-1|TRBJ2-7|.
TGCAGTGCTAGAGAACGGGTAATGGGTTACGAGCAGTACTTC
CSARERVMGYEQYF
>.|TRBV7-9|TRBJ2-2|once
TGTGCCAGCAGCTTATTTCTAACGAACACCGGGGAGCTGTTTTTT
CASSLFLTNTGELFF
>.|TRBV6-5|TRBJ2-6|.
TGTGCCAGCAGTTACGCTTCCCGCTCTACACACCTCCCCTCTGGGGCCAACGTCCTGACTTTC
CASSYASRSTHLPSGANVLTF
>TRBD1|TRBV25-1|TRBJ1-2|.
TGTGCCAGCAGATCGGACAGGTCTCCCTATGGCTACACCTTC
CASRSDRSPYGYTF
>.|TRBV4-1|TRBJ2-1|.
TGCGCCAGCAGCCAAGTTCCAAGAGTGACTGACCACCTTTACAATGAGCAGTTCTTC
CASSQVPRVTDHLYNEQFF
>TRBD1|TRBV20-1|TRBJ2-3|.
TGCAGTGCTACCGGGACAGGGGACACAGATACGCAGTATTTT
CSATGTGDTDTQYF